This passage covers 16 T cell receptor beta chains from one sample sequenced in a study of shared clonotypes between healthy human individuals (dated by TCRdb to 2020 to 2021). The library was made by the immunoSEQ multiplex PCR assay. Drawn from immuneACCESS, this table holds only the in-frame rearrangements with V and J called that TCRdb kept. Clones are partly lost; checked studies trace under half to an unresolved V gene and leave the rest unexplained. This sample is represented by some 2,100,000 clones; approximately 94% of them were singletons. Approximately 0.13% of the sample belongs to the ten largest clones. Sequenced: naive CD4+ T cells sorted from blood. According to the study, the label for this sample's cell subset or site signals: CD45RA+ positively selected. The receptors were sampled from a man between 18 and 29 years old in good health.

Notes on this clone: At the DNA level, this CDR3 is encoded by other sequences in the same sample as well. The rearrangement joins TRBV6-5 to TRBJ2-1, with D perhaps TRBD2 (5 bases). Germline V gives CDR1 MNHEY, CDR2 SVGAGI. The CDR3 contains 13 residues. The V gene lost 6 bases and the J gene lost 0 bases, with 6 bases spanning the gap. In DNA, the CDR3 is TGTGCCAGCAGACGGGACTCCTACAATGAGCAGTTCTTC. As protein: CASRRDSYNEQFF.

This clone came up once. The chain joins TRBV7-8 to TRBJ2-2; 7 bases are shared with TRBD2. The germline V gene encodes CDR1 SGHVS and CDR2 FQNEAQ. The CDR3 runs to 15 residues. The J segment lost 1 base and the V segment lost 5 bases, leaving 4 bases of the junction unmatched. For the CDR3, the DNA is TGTGCCAGCAGCCTCCGCGGGGGGAACACCGGGGAGCTGTTTTTT. Translated: CASSLRGGNTGELFF.

The chain combines TRBV19 with TRBJ1-1, with unresolved D. The CDR3 consists of 11 residues. V lost 8 bases and J 6 bases, leaving 10 bases between the germline ends. The V gene's germline CDR1 is LNHDA and CDR2 SQIVND (reference sequence). The CDR3 loop reads CASGIGAEAFF. The CDR3 nucleotides are TGTGCCAGTGGGATCGGGGCTGAAGCTTTCTTT.

The V and J genes are TRBV10-1 and TRBJ2-3, with D unclear. Germline lookup yields CDR1 WNHNN and CDR2 SYGVQD (reference sequence). Trimming removed 2 bases at V and 12 bases at J, with 12 bases between. The CDR3 has 12 residues. The CDR3 DNA sequence: TGCGCCAGCAGTGAGGGCTATTCGCACCAGTATTTT. This translates into CASSEGYSHQYF.

V is TRBV7-2 and J is TRBJ2-7; D remains ambiguous. This CDR3 contains 14 residues. V was clipped by 4 bases and J by 3 bases, with 13 bases between them. Germline-derived CDR1 and CDR2 are SGHTA and FQGNSA. The CDR3 reads CASSSVPSVYEQYF. The CDR3 DNA follows: TGTGCCAGCAGCTCGGTGCCCAGCGTCTACGAGCAGTACTTC.

V usage is TRBV7-2 and J usage is TRBJ2-1, with TRBD2 matching 7 bases. This CDR3 contains 18 residues. V shed 0 bases and J 8 bases; nucleotides not matched to a gene: 16. Germline-derived CDR1 and CDR2 are SGHTA and FQGNSA. CDR3 in DNA: TGTGCCAGCAGCTTAGCGGCCGGGGGAGGGATTGGAGAACATGAGCAGTTCTTC. Translation: CASSLAAGGGIGEHEQFF. The full variable domain, in which reference TRBV7-2 and TRBJ2-1 provide the parts outside the CDR3, is GAGVSQSPSNKVTEKGKDVELRCDPISGHTALYWYRQSLGQGLEFLIYFQGNSAPDKSGLPSDRFSAERTGGSVSTLTIQRTQQEDSAVYLCASSLAAGGGIGEHEQFFGPGTRLTVL.

The chain couples TRBV5-1 to TRBJ2-3; 12 positions agree with TRBD2. The CDR3 spans 16 residues. Looked up from germline, CDR1 is SGHRS and CDR2 is YFSETQ. Trimming took 0 bases from V and 4 from J; bases not matched to a gene: 3. The CDR3 here is CASSLVTSGGSDTQYF. CDR3 sequence (DNA): TGCGCCAGCAGCTTGGTTACTAGCGGGGGGTCAGATACGCAGTATTTT.

V and J are TRBV7-9 and TRBJ2-7; D gene ambiguous. This CDR3 comprises 14 residues. Germline V lookup: CDR1 SEHNR, CDR2 FQNEAQ (reference sequence). Trimming removed 2 bases from V and 5 bases from J, with 13 bases in between. CDR3 DNA sequence: TGTGCCAGCAGCTTAACGAATGGAGTCGACGAGCAGTACTTC. Translating it yields CASSLTNGVDEQYF.

In DNA form, the CDR3 reads TGTGCCAGCAGCTTGCAGCACAGCTCCTACGAGCAGTACTTC. Translating it yields CASSLQHSSYEQYF. V and J are TRBV5-8 and TRBJ2-7; D is ambiguous. The CDR3 is 14 amino acids. V lost 1 base to trimming and J lost 0 bases, with 8 bases between them. CDR1 and CDR2 (germline): SGHTS, YDEGEE.

The V call is TRBV25-1, the J call TRBJ2-7; D is unresolved. The germline CDR1 and CDR2 sequences are MGHDK and SYGVNS. CDR3 length equals 14 residues. Trimming removed 2 bases at V and 1 base at J, with 9 bases between. In DNA form, the CDR3 reads TGTGCCAGCAGTGAAGACGGTCCGTCCTACGAGCAGTACTTC. Protein sequence: CASSEDGPSYEQYF.

To note about this clone: This CDR3 is also generated by other DNA sequences in the sample. The chain uses TRBV2 and TRBJ1-2, with D possibly being TRBD1 (6 bases). Trimming removed 9 bases from V and 8 bases from J, with 16 bases in between. This CDR3 has 12 residues. Germline CDR1 and CDR2: SNHLY and FYNNEI. The DNA of the CDR3 is TGTGCCAGTAGAGACACAGGGTACGGCTACACCTTC. As protein: CASRDTGYGYTF.

The chain links TRBV7-8 to TRBJ1-2; perhaps TRBD1 as D (5 bases). The CDR3 sequence is 13 residues long. Germline lookup yields CDR1 SGHVS and CDR2 FQNEAQ. With 1 base removed from V and 7 bases from J, the gap between germline ends came to 10 bases. The CDR3 is CASSLGRDGGYTF. CDR3 bases: TGTGCCAGCAGCTTAGGACGGGACGGTGGCTACACCTTC.

V usage is TRBV10-1 and J usage is TRBJ1-6; D is unclear. CDR3 length: 13 residues. Germline CDR1 is WNHNN and CDR2 is SYGVQD (reference sequence). Deletions cut 4 bases from V and 9 bases from J, with 10 bases between. The CDR3 here is CASSGENGSPLHF. Written as DNA, the CDR3 is TGCGCCAGCAGTGGGGAGAACGGTTCACCCCTCCACTTT.

This rearrangement joins TRBV7-2 to TRBJ1-6, with D possibly matching TRBD1 (5 bases). V dropped 0 bases and J dropped 6 bases, with 21 bases sitting between them. The CDR3 extends over 19 amino acids. Looked up from germline, CDR1 is SGHTA and CDR2 is FQGNSA. The CDR3 reads CASSLASLGQGWLNSPLHF. The CDR3, as DNA: TGTGCCAGCAGCTTAGCGTCGCTCGGACAAGGGTGGCTTAATTCACCCCTCCACTTT.

The chain combines TRBV28 with TRBJ2-7; unclear D gene. Germline assignment: CDR1 MDHEN and CDR2 SYDVKM. The CDR3 loop spans 12 amino acids. Trimming shortened V by 4 bases and J by 6 bases, and 10 bases separated the two germline ends. Here the CDR3 DNA reads TGTGCCAGCAGTTCCCACTTTAGCGAGCAGTACTTC. This translates into CASSSHFSEQYF.

The V gene is TRBV4-3, the J gene TRBJ2-2; D unresolved. The CDR3 is 14 residues long. Germline V gene sequence: CDR1 LGHNA, CDR2 YSLEER. V lost 0 bases and J lost 5, with 7 bases in between. The CDR3 nucleotides read TGCGCCAGCAGCCAAGAAAGCAAAACCGGGGAGCTGTTTTTT. It specifies CASSQESKTGELFF.